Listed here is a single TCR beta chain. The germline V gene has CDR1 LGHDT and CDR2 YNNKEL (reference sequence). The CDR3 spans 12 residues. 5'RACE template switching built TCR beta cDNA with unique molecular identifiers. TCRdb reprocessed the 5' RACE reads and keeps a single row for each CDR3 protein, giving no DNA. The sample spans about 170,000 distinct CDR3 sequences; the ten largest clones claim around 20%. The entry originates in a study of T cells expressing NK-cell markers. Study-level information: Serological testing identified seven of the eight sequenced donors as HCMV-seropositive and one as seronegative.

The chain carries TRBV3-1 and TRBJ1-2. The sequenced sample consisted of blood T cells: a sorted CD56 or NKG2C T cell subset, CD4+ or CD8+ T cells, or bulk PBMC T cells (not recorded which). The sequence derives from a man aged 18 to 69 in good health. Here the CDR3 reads CASSQGNYGYTF. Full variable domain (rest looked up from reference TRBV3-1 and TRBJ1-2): DTAVSQTPKYLVTQMGNDKSIKCEQNLGHDTMYWYKQDSKKFLKIMFSYNNKELIINETVPNRFSPKSPDKAHLNLHINSLELGDSAVYFCASSQGNYGYTFGSGTRLTVV.